A selection of T cell receptor beta chains follows, all from one sample in a study of blood T cell repertoires in COVID-19. Generated by immunoSEQ multiplex PCR, the TCRdb table keeps only in-frame clones and is missing some. The sample lists 75,000 to 90,000 clones; approximately 87% were seen once. Sequenced material: peripheral blood. All receptors derive from a human donor in a cohort sampled during active COVID-19. CDR3s include the opening cysteine and the closing phenylalanine or tryptophan. Fields, in order: V gene, clone size, CDR3 length, D gene, J gene, CDR3 DNA, CDR3 protein. A D gene is named only where the DNA matches it firmly. Rows may omit the clone size; those that give it use once, few, many or a size class.

TRBV6-5	once	13	NA	TRBJ1-1	TGTGCCAGCAGTTACAGTTTGAGCACTGAAGCTTTCTTT	CASSYSLSTEAFF
TRBV4-3	NA	15	NA	TRBJ2-5	TGCGCCAGCAGCCAAGCGTTGGGGGCTCGGGAGACCCAGTACTTC	CASSQALGARETQYF
TRBV27	NA	16	NA	TRBJ1-4	TGTGCCAGCAGCCGCAACGGGGGGATAGGTGTTGAAAAACTGTTTTTT	CASSRNGGIGVEKLFF
TRBV5-1	NA	15	TRBD1	TRBJ2-7	TGCGCCAGCAGCGGGGCCCTGGGACAGGAGGGCGAGCAGTACTTC	CASSGALGQEGEQYF
TRBV29-1	NA	12	TRBD1	TRBJ2-7	TGCAGCGTTACTGGACAGGACTACGAGCAGTACTTC	CSVTGQDYEQYF
TRBV4-1	NA	16	NA	TRBJ2-7	TGCGCCAGCAGCCAAAACTACCCAACCGGAGACTACGAGCAGTACTTC	CASSQNYPTGDYEQYF
TRBV5-1	NA	14	NA	TRBJ1-1	TGCGCCAGCAGCTTGGCGGGGGGTAGGACTGAAGCTTTCTTT	CASSLAGGRTEAFF
TRBV28	NA	16	TRBD2	TRBJ2-5	TGTGCCAGCAGTCCCAGACTAGCGGTCCCCAAAGAGACCCAGTACTTC	CASSPRLAVPKETQYF
TRBV5-1	NA	16	TRBD1	TRBJ1-2	TGCGCCAGCAGCTTGGGCGCGGGACAGCTCAACTATGGCTACACCTTC	CASSLGAGQLNYGYTF
TRBV5-4	few	14	TRBD2	TRBJ2-1	TGTGCCAGCAGCTCAGCGGGAGAGTACAATGAGCAGTTCTTC	CASSSAGEYNEQFF
TRBV5-1	NA	15	TRBD2	TRBJ2-1	TGCGCCAGCAGCCTCGCGGGACTAGAATACAATGAGCAGTTCTTC	CASSLAGLEYNEQFF
TRBV2	few	15	TRBD2	TRBJ2-7	TGTGCCAGCAGGCTAGCGGTAGCGTTTTCCTACGAGCAGTACTTC	CASRLAVAFSYEQYF
TRBV6-1	once	14	TRBD1	TRBJ1-1	TGTGCCAGCAGTGAAGGACAGGGGGAGAGAGAAGCTTTCTTT	CASSEGQGEREAFF
TRBV27	few	14	NA	TRBJ1-6	TGTGCCAGCAGTTTTCTACAGAATAATTCACCCCTCCACTTT	CASSFLQNNSPLHF
TRBV19	NA	16	TRBD1	TRBJ1-1	TGTGCCAGTAGCAGAGATGGGACAGGATTGAACACTGAAGCTTTCTTT	CASSRDGTGLNTEAFF
TRBV6-6	few	15	NA	TRBJ2-1	TGTGCCGCGGGGCCATACAGGTCCCAAAACAATGAGCAGTTCTTC	CAAGPYRSQNNEQFF